The 21 T cell receptor beta chains presented below share a single source sample, sequenced in a study of T cell repertoires in ileal Crohn's disease. Time point defined: neoterminal ileum biopsy at postoperative endoscopy, about 6 months after surgery. Here immunoSEQ multiplex PCR was the method, and the copy in TCRdb shows in-frame clones only, minus some. The sample records about 59,000 clones, 85% to 90% being singletons. The sequencing input was ileal tissue. The receptors stem from an adult with Crohn's disease.

The gene calls are TRBV7-9 and TRBJ1-2; weak D call: TRBD1 (5 bases). This CDR3 is 13 amino acids long. CDR1 is SEHNR and CDR2 is FQNEAQ in the germline V gene (reference sequence). V was shortened by 3 bases and J by 8 bases, with 13 bases between the two germline ends. CDR3 bases: TGTGCCAGCAGCTTTGACAGAAGAAAAGGCTACACCTTC. Residues: CASSFDRRKGYTF.

The V and J genes are TRBV4-2 and TRBJ1-6, with 7 bases that match TRBD1. This CDR3 has 17 residues. CDR1 is LGHNA and CDR2 is YNFKEQ in the germline V gene. V was clipped by 0 bases and J by 7 bases; unmatched bases: 9. The DNA of the CDR3 is TGTGCCAGCAGCCAAGATGGCTCTGGGACAGCCAATTCACCCCTCCACTTT. It is translated as CASSQDGSGTANSPLHF.

This clone was seen once. V and J are TRBV5-1 and TRBJ2-7; D unresolved. Trimming took 2 bases from V and 1 from J, leaving 7 bases between them. The CDR3 extends over 13 amino acids. Germline V gives CDR1 SGHRS, CDR2 YFSETQ. The CDR3 region is CASSFTSSYEQYF. The DNA of the CDR3 is TGCGCCAGCAGCTTTACCAGTTCCTACGAGCAGTACTTC.

The J gene is TRBJ1-3, the V gene TRBV10-2, with D possibly TRBD1 on 5 matching bases. CDR3 length: 15 residues. Trimming cost V 4 bases and J 0 bases, with 10 bases left between them. Germline CDR1 is WSHSY and CDR2 is SAAADI. CDR3 in amino acids: CASSVGGSSGNTIYF. CDR3 DNA sequence: TGCGCCAGCAGTGTTGGGGGGAGCTCTGGAAACACCATATATTTT.

The rearrangement uses TRBV14 and TRBJ2-3; D is ambiguous. Germline CDR1 and CDR2: SGHDN and FVKESK. The CDR3 length is 13 residues. Between the trimmed V and J ends, which lost 3 bases and 6 bases, there was a span of 10 bases. The CDR3 DNA reads as TGTGCCAGCAGCCAGGAGTCATCTGATACGCAGTATTTT. It encodes CASSQESSDTQYF.

The chain uses TRBV11-3 and TRBJ2-2; D not certain. V dropped 5 bases and J dropped 7 bases, with 8 bases sitting between them. In germline, CDR1 is SGHNT, CDR2 YENEEA. The CDR3 is 12 residues long. In DNA form, the CDR3 reads TGTGCCAGCAGCCCCCCAGGCGGGGAGCTGTTTTTT. Residues: CASSPPGGELFF.

The V and J genes are TRBV19 and TRBJ1-1; maybe TRBD1 (5 bases). Trimming took off 7 bases at V and 0 bases at J, with 12 bases between the two ends. Germline lookup yields CDR1 LNHDA and CDR2 SQIVND (reference sequence). This CDR3 region has 14 residues. The chain's CDR3 is CASNIGGMNTEAFF. The DNA of the CDR3 is TGTGCCAGTAATATCGGGGGAATGAACACTGAAGCTTTCTTT.

This chain connects TRBV7-6 to TRBJ1-5, with 9 bases lining up with TRBD1. J lost 5 bases, V lost 1 base, and 3 bases had no gene match. This CDR3 comprises 15 residues. The germline V gene has CDR1 SGHVS and CDR2 FNYEAQ. The CDR3 region has the DNA TGTGCCAGCAGCTTAGGACAGGGGGTTCATCAGCCCCAGCATTTT. It yields the protein CASSLGQGVHQPQHF.

The CDR3 is CASSEIGMNTGELFF. CDR3 DNA sequence: TGTGCCAGCAGCGAGATCGGGATGAACACCGGGGAGCTGTTTTTT. This sequence joins TRBV9 and TRBJ2-2, with D perhaps TRBD2 (5 bases). Trimming left V 3 bases short and J 1 base short, with 10 bases between. In germline, CDR1 is SGDLS, CDR2 YYNGEE. This CDR3 comprises 15 residues.

This clone was picked up one time. This chain links TRBV6-6 with TRBJ1-2; 7 nucleotides align to TRBD1. The CDR3 is made up of 14 amino acids. V dropped 8 bases and J dropped 4; count of bases not matched to a gene: 10. CDR1 and CDR2 from the germline V gene are MNHNY and SVGAGI (reference sequence). The CDR3 spells CASGPRDRAYGYTF. The CDR3 DNA reads as TGTGCCAGCGGCCCCCGGGACAGAGCCTATGGCTACACCTTC.

The V and J genes are TRBV29-1 and TRBJ2-2; unclear D gene. CDR3 length equals 12 residues. Germline V gene data show CDR1 as SQVTM and CDR2 as ANQGSEA. Trimming pared 4 bases from V and 7 bases from J, leaving 10 bases between. The CDR3 DNA reads TGCAGCGTTGGGCAGATGAACGGGGAGCTGTTTTTT. Its translation: CSVGQMNGELFF.

The chain carries TRBV5-8 and TRBJ2-5; TRBD2 matches 8 bases. This CDR3 has 18 amino acids. Germline V gene data show CDR1 as SGHTS and CDR2 as YDEGEE. V gave up 3 bases and J gave up 7 bases; unmatched junction bases: 20. The CDR3 DNA sequence: TGTGCCAGCAGCTCCCGAAGACTTACTAGCGGCCCCCTCAGGACCCAGTACTTC. Translation gives CASSSRRLTSGPLRTQYF.

V usage is TRBV2 and J usage is TRBJ2-3; D gene ambiguous. V lost 2 bases, J lost 1 base, and 10 bases lay in between. Looked up from germline, CDR1 is SNHLY and CDR2 is FYNNEI. This CDR3 contains 15 residues. CDR3: CASSESRSGTDTQYF. Here the CDR3 DNA reads TGTGCCAGCAGTGAAAGTAGATCGGGCACAGATACGCAGTATTTT.

The gene calls are TRBV7-8 and TRBJ2-7, with 8 bases that match TRBD2. The CDR3 loop spans 15 amino acids. Germline trimming cut 5 bases from V and 1 base from J; bases unmatched to any gene: 7. Germline CDR1 SGHVS, CDR2 FQNEAQ. CDR3 loop: CASSPDSGTSYEQYF. CDR3 coding DNA: TGTGCCAGCAGCCCTGATAGCGGGACTTCCTACGAGCAGTACTTC.

The chain uses TRBV30 and TRBJ1-5; no firm D call. The length of the CDR3 is 12 residues. Germline V lookup: CDR1 GTSNPN, CDR2 SVGIG (reference sequence). Trimming left V 6 bases short and J 3 bases short, with 9 bases between. The CDR3 is CACAGTNQPQHF. CDR3 nucleotides: TGTGCCTGTGCGGGCACCAATCAGCCCCAGCATTTT.

CDR3 sequence (DNA): TGTGCCAGCAGCTTAGTCGGGGATAGCTCCTACGAGCAGTACGTC. Amino acids: CASSLVGDSSYEQYV. The chain carries TRBV7-6 and TRBJ2-7, with D possibly TRBD2 on 5 matching bases. The CDR3 is made up of 15 amino acids. V lost 1 base and J lost 0, with 10 bases in between. CDR1 and CDR2 from the germline V gene are SGHVS and FNYEAQ.

The rearrangement uses TRBV19 and TRBJ2-7; 9 nucleotides match TRBD2. The junction had 0 bases not matched to a gene; V was cut back by 3 bases and J by 3 bases. The germline gives CDR1 LNHDA, CDR2 SQIVND (reference sequence). The CDR3 extends over 13 amino acids. CDR3 in DNA: TGTGCCAGTAGTATTAGCGGGAGCTACGAGCAGTACTTC. Amino acid sequence: CASSISGSYEQYF.

The V and J genes are TRBV10-1 and TRBJ1-1; D is undetermined. This CDR3 is built from 13 residues. The germline CDR1 and CDR2 sequences are WNHNN and SYGVQD (reference sequence). V lost 4 bases, J lost 0 bases, and 6 bases lay in between. CDR3 coding DNA: TGCGCCAGCAGTGGGCTGTTGAACACTGAAGCTTTCTTT. Translating it yields CASSGLLNTEAFF.

The genes are TRBV6-5 and TRBJ2-7, with TRBD2 as a possible D gene (6 bases). Germline CDR1 MNHEY, CDR2 SVGAGI. The CDR3 has 13 amino acids. The germline V and J ends were trimmed by 6 bases and 7 bases, with 16 bases remaining between them. CDR3 bases: TGTGCCAGCAGGCCCCGACTAGATCGGGAGCAGTACGTC. It encodes CASRPRLDREQYV.

The chain combines TRBV7-2 with TRBJ2-3; TRBD2 matches at 11 bases. The CDR3 totals 16 residues. With V trimmed by 3 bases and J by 2 bases, 4 bases remained unmatched. Germline V gene data show CDR1 as SGHTA and CDR2 as FQGNSA. The CDR3 spells CASSLTSGALTDTQYF. The CDR3 DNA is TGTGCCAGCAGCTTGACTAGCGGGGCTCTCACAGATACGCAGTATTTT.

The chain links TRBV7-2 to TRBJ2-7, with 8 bases matching TRBD2. Trimming cost V 2 bases and J 3 bases; bases outside gene matches: 6. The CDR3 extends over 15 amino acids. Per the germline V gene, CDR1 is SGHTA and CDR2 is FQGNSA. This CDR3 reads CASSLFAGGFYEQYV. The DNA of the CDR3 is TGTGCCAGCAGCTTATTTGCGGGGGGCTTCTACGAGCAGTACGTC.